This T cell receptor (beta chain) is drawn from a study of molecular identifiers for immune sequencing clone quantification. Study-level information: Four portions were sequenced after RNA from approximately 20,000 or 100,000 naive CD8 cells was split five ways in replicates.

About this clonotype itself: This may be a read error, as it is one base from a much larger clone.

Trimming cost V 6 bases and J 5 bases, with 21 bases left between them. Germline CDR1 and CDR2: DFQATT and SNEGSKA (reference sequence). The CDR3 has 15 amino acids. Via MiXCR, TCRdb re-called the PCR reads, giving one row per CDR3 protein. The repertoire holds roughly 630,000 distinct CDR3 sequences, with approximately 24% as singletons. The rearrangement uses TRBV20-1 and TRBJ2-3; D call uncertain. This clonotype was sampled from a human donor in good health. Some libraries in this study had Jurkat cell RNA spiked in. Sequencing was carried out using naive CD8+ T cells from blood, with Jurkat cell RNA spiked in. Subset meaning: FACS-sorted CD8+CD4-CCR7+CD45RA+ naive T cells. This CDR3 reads CSALSQASEGDTQYF. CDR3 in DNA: TGCAGTGCGCTTTCCCAGGCCTCGGAAGGAGATACGCAGTATTTT.